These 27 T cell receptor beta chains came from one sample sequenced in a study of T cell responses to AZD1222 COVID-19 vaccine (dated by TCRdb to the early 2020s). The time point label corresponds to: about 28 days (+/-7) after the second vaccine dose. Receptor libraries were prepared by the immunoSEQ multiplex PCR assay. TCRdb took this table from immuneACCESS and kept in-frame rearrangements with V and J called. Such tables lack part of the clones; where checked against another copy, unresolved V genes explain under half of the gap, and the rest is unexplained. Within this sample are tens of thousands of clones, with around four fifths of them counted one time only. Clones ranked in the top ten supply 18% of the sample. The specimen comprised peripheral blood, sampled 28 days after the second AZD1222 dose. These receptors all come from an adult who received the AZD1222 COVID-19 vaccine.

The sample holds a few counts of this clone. CDR3 amino acids: CASSQLGGNYGYTF. The CDR3 nucleotides read TGCGCCAGCAGCCAATTAGGGGGAAACTATGGCTACACCTTC. The rearrangement links TRBV5-1 to TRBJ1-2, with D possibly matching TRBD1 (6 bases). V dropped 4 bases and J dropped 2 bases, with 12 bases sitting between them. CDR3 size: 14 residues. Germline values: CDR1 SGHRS, CDR2 YFSETQ.

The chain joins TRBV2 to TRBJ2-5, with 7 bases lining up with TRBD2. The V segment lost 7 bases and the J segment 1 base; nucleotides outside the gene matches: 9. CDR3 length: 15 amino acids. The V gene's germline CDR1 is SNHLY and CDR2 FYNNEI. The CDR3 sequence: CASTPQGGPQETQYF. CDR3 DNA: TGTGCCAGCACTCCCCAGGGAGGGCCCCAAGAGACCCAGTACTTC.

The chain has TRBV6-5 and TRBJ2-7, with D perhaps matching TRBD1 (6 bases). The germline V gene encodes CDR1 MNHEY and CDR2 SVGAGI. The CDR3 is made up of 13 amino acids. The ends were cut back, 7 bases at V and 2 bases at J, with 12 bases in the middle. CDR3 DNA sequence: TGTGCCAGCAACCCAAGGGACACCTACGAGCAGTACTTC. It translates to CASNPRDTYEQYF.

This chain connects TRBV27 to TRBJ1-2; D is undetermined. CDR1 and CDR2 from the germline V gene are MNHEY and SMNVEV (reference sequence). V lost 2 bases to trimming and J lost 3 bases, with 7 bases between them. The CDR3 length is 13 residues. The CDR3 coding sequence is TGTGCCAGCAGTTTACAAAGGCACTATGGCTACACCTTC. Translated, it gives CASSLQRHYGYTF.

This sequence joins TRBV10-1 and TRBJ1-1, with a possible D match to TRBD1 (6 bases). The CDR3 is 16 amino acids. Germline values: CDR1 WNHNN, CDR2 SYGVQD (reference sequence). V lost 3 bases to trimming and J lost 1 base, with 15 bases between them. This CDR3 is CASSDGGTSWNTEAFF. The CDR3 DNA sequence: TGCGCCAGCAGTGACGGGGGCACGAGTTGGAACACTGAAGCTTTCTTT.

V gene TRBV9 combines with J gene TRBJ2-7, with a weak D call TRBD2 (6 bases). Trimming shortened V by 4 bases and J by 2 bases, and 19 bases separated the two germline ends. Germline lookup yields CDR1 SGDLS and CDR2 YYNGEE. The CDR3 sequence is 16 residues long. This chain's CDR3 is CASSKRLGLDTYEQYF. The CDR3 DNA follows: TGTGCCAGCAGCAAGAGACTGGGACTCGACACCTACGAGCAGTACTTC.

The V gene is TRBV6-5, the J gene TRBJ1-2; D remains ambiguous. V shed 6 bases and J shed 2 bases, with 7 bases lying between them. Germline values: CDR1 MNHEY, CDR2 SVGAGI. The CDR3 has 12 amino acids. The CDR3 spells CASSRLNYGYTF. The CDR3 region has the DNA TGTGCCAGCAGCCGGTTGAACTATGGCTACACCTTC.

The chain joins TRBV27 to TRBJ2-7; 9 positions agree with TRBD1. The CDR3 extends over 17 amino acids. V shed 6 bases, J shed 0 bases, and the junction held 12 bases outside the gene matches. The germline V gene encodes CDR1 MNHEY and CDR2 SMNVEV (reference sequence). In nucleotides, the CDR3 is TGTGCCAGCAGACTTCGTCCACGGGGACAGGGCTCCTACGAGCAGTACTTC. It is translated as CASRLRPRGQGSYEQYF.

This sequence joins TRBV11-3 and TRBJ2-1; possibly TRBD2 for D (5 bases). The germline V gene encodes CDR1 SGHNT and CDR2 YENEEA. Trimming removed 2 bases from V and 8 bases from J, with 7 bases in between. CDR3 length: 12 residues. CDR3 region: CASSLFGDEQFF. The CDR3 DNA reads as TGTGCCAGCAGCTTATTCGGGGATGAGCAGTTCTTC.

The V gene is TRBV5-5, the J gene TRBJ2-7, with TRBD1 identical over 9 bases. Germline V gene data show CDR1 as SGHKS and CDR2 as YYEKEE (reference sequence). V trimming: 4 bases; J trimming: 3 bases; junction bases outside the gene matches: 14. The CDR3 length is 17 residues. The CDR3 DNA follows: TGTGCCAGCAGCCACCCGGAGGGGGACAGGGCCTTCTACGAGCAGTACTTC. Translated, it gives CASSHPEGDRAFYEQYF.

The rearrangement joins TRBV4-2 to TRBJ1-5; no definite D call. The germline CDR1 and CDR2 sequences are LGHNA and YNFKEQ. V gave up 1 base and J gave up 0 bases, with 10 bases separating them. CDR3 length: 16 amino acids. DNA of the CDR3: TGTGCCAGCAGCCAAGCGGAGGGATATAGCAATCAGCCCCAGCATTTT. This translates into CASSQAEGYSNQPQHF.

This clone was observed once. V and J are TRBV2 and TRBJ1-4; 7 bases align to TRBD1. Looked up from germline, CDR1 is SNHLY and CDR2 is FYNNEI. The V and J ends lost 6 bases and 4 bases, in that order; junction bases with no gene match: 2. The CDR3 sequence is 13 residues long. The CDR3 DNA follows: TGTGCCAGCAGGACAGGGAGTAATGAAAAACTGTTTTTT. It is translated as CASRTGSNEKLFF. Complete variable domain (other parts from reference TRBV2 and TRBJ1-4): EPEVTQTPSHQVTQMGQEVILRCVPISNHLYFYWYRQILGQKVEFLVSFYNNEISEKSEIFDDQFSVERPDGSNFTLKIRSTKLEDSAMYFCASRTGSNEKLFFGSGTQLSVL.

The CDR3 is CASSPLRELIVGYTF. In DNA, the CDR3 is TGTGCCAGCTCACCACTGAGGGAACTCATAGTTGGCTACACCTTC. V gene TRBV18 combines with J gene TRBJ1-2; D call uncertain. The CDR3 runs to 15 residues. The ends were cut back, 1 base at V and 7 bases at J, with 16 bases in the middle. Germline lookup yields CDR1 KGHSH and CDR2 LQKENI.

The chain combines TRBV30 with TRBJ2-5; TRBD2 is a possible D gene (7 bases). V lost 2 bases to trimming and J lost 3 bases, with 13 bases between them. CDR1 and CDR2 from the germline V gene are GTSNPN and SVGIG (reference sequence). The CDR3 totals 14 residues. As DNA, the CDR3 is TGTGCCTGGAGTATGAGCGGGGACAAAGAGACCCAGTACTTC. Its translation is CAWSMSGDKETQYF.

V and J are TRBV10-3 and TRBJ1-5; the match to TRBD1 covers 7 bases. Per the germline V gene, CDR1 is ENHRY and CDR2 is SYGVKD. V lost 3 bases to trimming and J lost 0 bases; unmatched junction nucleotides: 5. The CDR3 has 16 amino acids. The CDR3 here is CAISDTGQPSNQPQHF. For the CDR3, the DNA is TGTGCCATCAGTGATACGGGACAGCCTAGCAATCAGCCCCAGCATTTT.

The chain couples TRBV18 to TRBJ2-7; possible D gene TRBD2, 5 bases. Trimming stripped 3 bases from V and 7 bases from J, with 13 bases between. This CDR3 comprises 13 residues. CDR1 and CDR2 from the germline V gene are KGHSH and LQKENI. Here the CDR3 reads CASSPSSGLEQYF. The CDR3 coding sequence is TGTGCCAGCTCACCTAGTTCGGGGTTGGAGCAGTACTTC. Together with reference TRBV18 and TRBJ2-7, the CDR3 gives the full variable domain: NAGVMQNPRHLVRRRGQEARLRCSPMKGHSHVYWYRQLPEEGLKFMVYLQKENIIDESGMPKERFSAEFPKEGPSILRIQQVVRGDSAAYFCASSPSSGLEQYFGPGTRLTVT.

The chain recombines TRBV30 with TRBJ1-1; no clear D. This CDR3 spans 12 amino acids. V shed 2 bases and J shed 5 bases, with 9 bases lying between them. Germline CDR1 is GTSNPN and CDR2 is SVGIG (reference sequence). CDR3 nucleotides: TGTGCCTGGAGTAGGTCGAATACTGAAGCTTTCTTT. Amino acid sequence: CAWSRSNTEAFF.

CDR3 amino acids: CASRQTGNTEAFF. The CDR3 bases are TGTGCCAGTAGGCAGACAGGGAACACTGAAGCTTTCTTT. V usage is TRBV19 and J usage is TRBJ1-1, with D maybe TRBD1 (6 bases). This CDR3 contains 13 residues. V shed 6 bases and J shed 1 base, with 9 bases lying between them. Per the germline V gene, CDR1 is LNHDA and CDR2 is SQIVND (reference sequence).

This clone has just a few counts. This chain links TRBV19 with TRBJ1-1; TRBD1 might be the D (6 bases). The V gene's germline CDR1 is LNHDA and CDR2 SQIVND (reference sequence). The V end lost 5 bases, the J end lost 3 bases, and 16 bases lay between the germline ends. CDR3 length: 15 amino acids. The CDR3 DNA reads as TGTGCCAGTAGTCGTACCCGACAGGCAGACACTGAAGCTTTCTTT. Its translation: CASSRTRQADTEAFF. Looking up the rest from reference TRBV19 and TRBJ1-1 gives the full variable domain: DGGITQSPKYLFRKEGQNVTLSCEQNLNHDAMYWYRQDPGQGLRLIYYSQIVNDFQKGDIAEGYSVSREKKESFPLTVTSAQKNPTAFYLCASSRTRQADTEAFFGQGTRLTVV.

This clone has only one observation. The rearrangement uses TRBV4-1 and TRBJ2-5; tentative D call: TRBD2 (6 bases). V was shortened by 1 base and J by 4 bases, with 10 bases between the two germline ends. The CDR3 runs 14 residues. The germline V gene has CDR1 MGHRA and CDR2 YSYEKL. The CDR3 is CASSQAGGTETQYF. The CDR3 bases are TGCGCCAGCAGCCAAGCCGGCGGGACAGAGACCCAGTACTTC.

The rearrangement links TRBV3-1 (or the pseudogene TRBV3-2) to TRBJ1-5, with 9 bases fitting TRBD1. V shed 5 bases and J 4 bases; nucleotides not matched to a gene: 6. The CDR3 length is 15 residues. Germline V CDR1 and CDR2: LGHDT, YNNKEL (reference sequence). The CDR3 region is CASSEGQGANQPQHF. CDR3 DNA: TGTGCCAGCAGCGAGGGACAGGGAGCTAATCAGCCCCAGCATTTT.

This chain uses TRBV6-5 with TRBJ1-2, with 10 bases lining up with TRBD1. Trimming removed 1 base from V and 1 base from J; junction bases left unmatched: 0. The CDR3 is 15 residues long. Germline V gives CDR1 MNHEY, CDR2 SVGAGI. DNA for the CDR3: TGTGCCAGCAGTTACTGGGACAGGGGTAACTATGGCTACACCTTC. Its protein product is CASSYWDRGNYGYTF.

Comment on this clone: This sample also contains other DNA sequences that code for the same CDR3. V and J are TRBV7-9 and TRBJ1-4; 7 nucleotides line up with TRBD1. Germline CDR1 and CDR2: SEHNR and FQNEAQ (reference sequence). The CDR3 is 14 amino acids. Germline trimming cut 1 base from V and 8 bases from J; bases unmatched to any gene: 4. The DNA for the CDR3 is TGTGCCAGCAGCTTAGTAGGGGGCGGGGAAAAACTGTTTTTT. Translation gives CASSLVGGGEKLFF.

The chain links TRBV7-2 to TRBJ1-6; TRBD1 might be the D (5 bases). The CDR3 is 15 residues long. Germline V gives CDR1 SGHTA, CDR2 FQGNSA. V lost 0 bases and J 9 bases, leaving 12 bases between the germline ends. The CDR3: CASSLAGASGSPLHF. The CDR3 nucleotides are TGTGCCAGCAGCTTAGCAGGGGCATCCGGTTCACCCCTCCACTTT.

The CDR3 DNA is TGTGCCAGCAGCCAAAGGGGTTTGGGGAATTTCTTT. Its translation: CASSQRGLGNFF. J is TRBJ1-1 and V is TRBV3-1 (or the pseudogene TRBV3-2), with D maybe TRBD1 (5 bases). V was trimmed by 2 bases and J by 13 bases, leaving 14 bases between them. The CDR3 consists of 12 residues. Looked up from germline, CDR1 is LGHDT and CDR2 is YNNKEL (reference sequence).

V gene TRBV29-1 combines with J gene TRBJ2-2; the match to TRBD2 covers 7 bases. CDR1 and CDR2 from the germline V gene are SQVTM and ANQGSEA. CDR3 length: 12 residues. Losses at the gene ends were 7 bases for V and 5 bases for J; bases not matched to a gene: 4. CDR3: CSAGGGTGELFF. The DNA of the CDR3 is TGCAGCGCCGGGGGAGGGACCGGGGAGCTGTTTTTT.

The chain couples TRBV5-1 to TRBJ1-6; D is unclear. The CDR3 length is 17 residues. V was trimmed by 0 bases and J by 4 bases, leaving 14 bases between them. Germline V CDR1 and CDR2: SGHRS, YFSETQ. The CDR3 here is CASSLASRVGYNSPLHF. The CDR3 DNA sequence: TGCGCCAGCAGCTTGGCCTCCCGTGTAGGATATAATTCACCCCTCCACTTT.